This T cell receptor beta chain was obtained from a study of blood T cell repertoires in COVID-19. Study summary: Samples of COVID-19 (acute and convalescent) were obtained from the United States, Italy and Spain. PBMCs, B-cell-depleted T cells, or T cells provided the cDNA or gDNA that made up the material.

This CDR3 is built from 13 residues. V dropped 4 bases and J dropped 1; count of bases not matched to a gene: 2. Germline V lookup: CDR1 SGHNT, CDR2 YYREEE (reference sequence). Original analysis: Reference gene primers were amplified, and this amplification served to estimate nucleated cell counts. Libraries were prepared by immunoSEQ multiplex PCR; TCRdb keeps only in-frame clonotypes and omits some of them. From that table come the V and J calls and clone size; the DNA was used to work out D and trimming. Among fewer than 100,000 clones listed, more than 65% were seen once. The TCR originated in a woman aged 50 to 60 with acute or convalescent COVID-19. The rearrangement links TRBV5-4 to TRBJ2-7; 7 bases match TRBD1. The specimen was peripheral blood. CDR3 protein: CASSPGQSYEQYF. The DNA for the CDR3 is TGTGCCAGCAGCCCGGGACAGTCCTACGAGCAGTACTTC.